This is a list of T cell receptor beta chains from one sample in a study of blood T cell repertoires in COVID-19. Data came from immunoSEQ multiplex PCR; TCRdb stores just in-frame clones and leaves some out. The sample includes roughly 230,000 clones, about 88% of them seen just once. The sequenced material came from peripheral blood. The origin of the receptors is a woman aged 35 to 49 who had recovered from COVID-19. Each CDR3 is given with its conserved first and last residue. Fields, in order: clone size, J gene, V gene, D gene, CDR3 protein, CDR3 DNA. A D gene is named only where the DNA matches it firmly. Not every row has a clone size; where given, it reads once, few, many or a size class.

NA TRBJ2-1 TRBV30 TRBD1 CAWTTGDEQFF TGTGCCTGGACTACAGGGGATGAGCAGTTCTTC
NA TRBJ2-1 TRBV13 TRBD1 CASSPISRGLSYNEQFF TGTGCCAGCAGTCCCATTTCAAGGGGGCTCTCCTACAATGAGCAGTTCTTC
NA TRBJ2-3 TRBV11-2 TRBD2 CASSPQRGGTDTQYF TGTGCCAGCAGCCCGCAGCGGGGGGGCACGGATACGCAGTATTTT
NA TRBJ2-1 TRBV27 NA CASKAGETVRWNEQFF TGTGCCAGCAAAGCGGGTGAGACAGTGCGTTGGAATGAGCAGTTCTTC
NA TRBJ2-2 TRBV7-2 NA CASSIHYPGELFF TGTGCCAGCAGCATCCACTATCCCGGGGAGCTGTTTTTT
NA TRBJ2-2 TRBV27 NA CASSLGTLGELFF TGTGCCAGCAGTCTTGGGACTTTGGGGGAGCTGTTTTTT
NA TRBJ2-1 TRBV9 NA CASSEDGAGYNEQFF TGTGCCAGCAGCGAAGACGGAGCTGGCTACAATGAGCAGTTCTTC
NA TRBJ2-1 TRBV7-2 NA CASSPPPGLLSSYNEQFF TGTGCCAGCAGCCCACCACCGGGACTCTTGAGCTCCTACAATGAGCAGTTCTTC
NA TRBJ1-3 TRBV28 NA CASSLQGSGNTIYF TGTGCCAGCAGTTTACAGGGGTCAGGAAACACCATATATTTT
NA TRBJ2-5 TRBV13 NA CASSSRGFFETQYF TGTGCCAGCAGCTCAAGAGGGTTTTTCGAGACCCAGTACTTC
NA TRBJ2-1 TRBV25-1 NA CASSARAQDFSEQFF TGTGCCAGCAGTGCCCGGGCACAGGATTTCAGTGAGCAGTTCTTC
NA TRBJ2-2 TRBV9 NA CASSAVAGNTGELFF TGTGCCAGCAGCGCCGTCGCCGGGAACACCGGGGAGCTGTTTTTT
NA TRBJ1-2 TRBV5-6 NA CASSYRDGYTF TGTGCCAGCAGCTACAGGGACGGCTACACCTTC
NA TRBJ1-5 TRBV19 TRBD1 CASSKPGQGLLPQHF TGTGCCAGTAGTAAACCGGGACAGGGTCTCTTGCCCCAGCATTTT
NA TRBJ2-7 TRBV27 TRBD1 CASSLDGGTGIYEQYF TGTGCCAGCAGTCTCGATGGAGGGACAGGGATTTACGAGCAGTACTTC
NA TRBJ2-2 TRBV7-9 NA CASTPTSGTGELFF TGTGCCAGCACCCCGACCTCGGGCACCGGGGAGCTGTTTTTT
NA TRBJ1-1 TRBV4-1 NA CASSRDDRWDTEAFF TGCGCCAGCAGCCGGGATGACAGGTGGGACACTGAAGCTTTCTTT
NA TRBJ2-3 TRBV11-3 TRBD1 CASKGAGETQYF TGTGCCAGCAAGGGGGCTGGGGAGACGCAGTATTTT
NA TRBJ1-4 TRBV5-1 NA CASSLKQSEKLFF TGCGCCAGCAGCTTGAAACAGAGTGAAAAACTGTTTTTT
NA TRBJ2-2 TRBV18 TRBD2 CASSPGLAGANGELFF TGTGCCAGCTCACCCGGACTAGCGGGAGCCAACGGGGAGCTGTTTTTT
NA TRBJ2-2 TRBV10-2 NA CASKVLYTGELFF TGCGCCAGCAAGGTACTATACACCGGGGAGCTGTTTTTT
NA TRBJ2-1 TRBV9 TRBD2 CASSVGTSGVTTYNEQFF TGTGCCAGCAGCGTAGGGACTAGCGGGGTTACCACCTACAATGAGCAGTTCTTC
NA TRBJ2-3 TRBV2 TRBD2 CASSEVMTSGGDTDTQYF TGTGCCAGCAGTGAAGTGATGACTAGCGGGGGGGACACAGATACGCAGTATTTT
few TRBJ1-1 TRBV12-3/TRBV12-4 NA CASSSLGDEAFF TGTGCCAGCAGTTCTCTCGGGGATGAAGCTTTCTTT
few TRBJ1-1 TRBV19 NA CASSSGYTEAFF TGTGCCAGTAGTAGCGGGTACACTGAAGCTTTCTTT
NA TRBJ1-2 TRBV29-1 NA CSVEAGPGYTF TGCAGCGTTGAGGCAGGGCCCGGCTACACCTTC
NA TRBJ1-2 TRBV6-2/TRBV6-3 NA CASSYSGQGYGYTF TGTGCCAGCAGTTACTCGGGGCAGGGTTATGGCTACACCTTC
NA TRBJ2-2 TRBV5-1 NA CASSFKLGAEDTGELFF TGCGCCAGCAGCTTTAAATTAGGGGCAGAGGACACCGGGGAGCTGTTTTTT
NA TRBJ1-1 TRBV29-1 NA CSVEDRGGGTEAFF TGCAGCGTTGAAGATCGGGGAGGGGGTACTGAAGCTTTCTTT
NA TRBJ2-2 TRBV7-9 TRBD2 CASSALAGVVTGELFF TGTGCCAGCAGCGCCCTAGCGGGAGTAGTAACCGGGGAGCTGTTTTTT
NA TRBJ2-3 TRBV5-1 TRBD1 CASRIGQGLDTQYF TGCGCCAGCAGGATAGGACAGGGGTTAGATACGCAGTATTTT
NA TRBJ2-5 TRBV24-1 TRBD2 CATSDAGVRETQYF TGTGCCACCAGTGACGCGGGAGTGAGAGAGACCCAGTACTTC
NA TRBJ1-2 TRBV7-2 NA CASSPEFHYGYTF TGTGCCAGCAGCCCAGAATTCCACTATGGCTACACCTTC
NA TRBJ2-7 TRBV4-2 TRBD1 CASSQATGQGDDEQYF TGTGCCAGCAGCCAAGCCACGGGACAGGGGGACGACGAGCAGTACTTC
NA TRBJ2-1 TRBV5-1 TRBD1 CASSLEDRGKDEQFF TGCGCCAGCAGCCTGGAGGACAGGGGGAAGGATGAGCAGTTCTTC
NA TRBJ1-6 TRBV11-1 TRBD1 CASSWDRPGANSPLHF TGTGCCAGCAGTTGGGACAGGCCAGGGGCGAATTCACCCCTCCACTTT
NA TRBJ2-2 TRBV30 NA CAWTPRDFSTGELFF TGTGCCTGGACTCCCCGGGACTTCTCCACCGGGGAGCTGTTTTTT
NA TRBJ1-1 TRBV6-5 NA CASSYSRQPSEAFF TGTGCCAGCAGTTACTCGAGACAGCCTTCTGAAGCTTTCTTT
NA TRBJ2-5 TRBV5-4 NA CASSQQRGGPWETQYF TGTGCCAGCAGCCAGCAAAGGGGGGGCCCGTGGGAGACCCAGTACTTC
NA TRBJ2-5 TRBV4-3 TRBD1 CASSQDAGGEETQYF TGCGCCAGCAGCCAAGATGCAGGGGGCGAGGAGACCCAGTACTTC
NA TRBJ1-1 TRBV3-1/TRBV3-2 TRBD1 CASSHRQGITEAFF TGTGCCAGCAGCCACCGACAGGGGATAACTGAAGCTTTCTTT
NA TRBJ2-3 TRBV27 TRBD2 CASRGSGSGRADTQYF TGTGCCAGCAGAGGAAGTGGGAGCGGGAGGGCAGATACGCAGTATTTT
NA TRBJ1-6 TRBV28 TRBD1 CASTPGQLNSPLHF TGTGCCAGCACCCCGGGACAGCTGAATTCACCCCTCCACTTT
NA TRBJ2-5 TRBV6-6 NA CASSYWAEETQYF TGTGCCAGCAGTTACTGGGCAGAAGAGACCCAGTACTTC
NA TRBJ2-1 TRBV6-2/TRBV6-3 TRBD1 CASSPRQGSYNEQFF TGTGCCAGCAGTCCCCGACAGGGCTCCTACAATGAGCAGTTCTTC
NA TRBJ1-2 TRBV10-3 TRBD1 CATQGVGYGYTF TGTGCCACACAGGGGGTCGGCTATGGCTACACCTTC
NA TRBJ2-2 TRBV4-3 TRBD2 CASSHRLAGGFTGELFF TGCGCCAGCAGCCACAGACTAGCGGGAGGGTTCACCGGGGAGCTGTTTTTT
NA TRBJ2-1 TRBV19 NA CASVPRGGLEQFF TGTGCCAGTGTCCCCCGAGGGGGTCTTGAGCAGTTCTTC
NA TRBJ1-2 TRBV2 TRBD1 CARGQGVSYGYTF TGTGCCAGAGGACAGGGTGTGTCCTATGGCTACACCTTC